This TCR beta chain was found in a study of human T cells and chemical hapten exposure. Study details: Variability of per-sample TCR yields stemmed mainly from small differences in pooled library volume.

The starting material, unfractionated whole blood, was used for total RNA extraction. General observations from the study: Among TCRs, those above 1 in 1000 frequency were unaffected by DPC sensitization.

Germline V lookup: CDR1 MNHEY, CDR2 SMNVEV (reference sequence). Unmatched junction bases numbered 7, after V lost 4 bases and J lost 3 bases. There are 16 residues in the CDR3. Details on this clonotype: Its antigen is still unknown.

The study used a library that attached unique molecular identifiers to individual cDNA molecules. In the authors' methods: Counting gave a median of around 100,000 TCRs per sample, with values ranging from about 23,224 to 700,000. In TCRdb, the reads were re-called with MiXCR into one record per CDR3 protein. TCRdb, not the authors, supplied the V and J calls. The profile shows 120,000 or so distinct CDR3 sequences, about 8.9% of them singletons. The receptor was derived from a human donor in good health. Some clones in this sample may be carry-over from other donors' samples. This chain uses TRBV27 with TRBJ1-5; 9 bases align to TRBD1. Sequenced: whole blood. CDR3 DNA: TGTGCCAGCAGTTCTCGCCCACAGGGGGCCAATCAGCCCCAGCATTTT. This codes for CASSSRPQGANQPQHF.